This paragraph covers one T cell receptor (beta chain) sequence. Only in-frame clones appear in the TCRdb table, and some are missing; sequencing was by immunoSEQ multiplex PCR. The sample shows 80,000 to 100,000 clones, around 92% of them seen only once. This record belongs to a study of technical replicates of blood from a handful of donors. Per germline, CDR1 SGHAT and CDR2 FQNNGV. V shed 7 bases and J 3 bases; nucleotides not matched to a gene: 8. This CDR3 spans 15 amino acids. The source is a human donor in good health. The sample comprised T cells isolated from PBMCs. The V call is TRBV11-2, the J call TRBJ2-1, with 8 nucleotides matching TRBD1. DNA for the CDR3: TGTGCCAGCACCCCGGACAGGGTGGGCTACAATGAGCAGTTCTTC. Translating gives CASTPDRVGYNEQFF.